One sample yielded the 21 T cell receptor beta chains listed below, sequenced in a study of blood T cells in healthy people across ages (dated by TCRdb to between 2014 and 2016). Library preparation employed 5' RACE. The second PCR ran for roughly 7 to 11 cycles and used a J-beta primer mix along with a sample-barcoded 5' primer. TCRdb ran its own pipeline on the public reads, namely fastp trimming at Q25 and MiXCR clone calling, and kept in-frame beta chains. Each entry merges the rows of one CDR3 protein and shows their most common DNA and genes. This sample holds around 1,900,000 distinct CDR3 sequences; more than 35% were observed only once. 23% of the sample rests with the top ten. Sequences were obtained from blood. Source of these receptors: a human donor in good health.

The V call is TRBV7-9, the J call TRBJ2-5; TRBD2 agrees at 11 bases. With V trimmed by 6 bases and J by 7 bases, 10 bases remained unmatched. This CDR3 region has 15 residues. Germline V CDR1 and CDR2: SEHNR, FQNEAQ (reference sequence). The CDR3 sequence is CASRPTSGDFGTQYF. The CDR3 nucleotides are TGTGCCAGCAGGCCGACTAGCGGGGACTTTGGGACCCAGTACTTC.

The chain recombines TRBV6-2 or TRBV6-3 with TRBJ2-3, with 10 bases that match TRBD1. This CDR3 has 16 residues. Trimming removed 5 bases from V and 4 bases from J; junction bases left unmatched: 9. Germline-derived CDR1 and CDR2 are MNHEY and SVGEGT. In nucleotides, the CDR3 is TGTGCCAGCAGTACCGGGACAGGGGTCGAACCAGATACGCAGTATTTT. Amino acid sequence: CASSTGTGVEPDTQYF.

This clonotype was seen a handful of times. The genes are TRBV12-3 or TRBV12-4 and TRBJ2-4; D may correspond to TRBD1 or TRBD2 (6 bases each). TRBJ2-5 matches the DNA end more closely, so the J call is doubtful. The length of the CDR3 is 14 residues. The CDR3 DNA follows: TGTGCCAGCAGCGTCCGGGGGCCCCCGGAGACCCAGTACTTC. This codes for CASSVRGPPETQYF.

The J gene is TRBJ2-7, the V gene TRBV7-2; either TRBD1 or TRBD2 may supply D (5 bases each). The germline V and J ends were trimmed by 2 bases and 0 bases, with 14 bases remaining between them. This CDR3 region has 16 residues. From germline, CDR1 is SGHTA and CDR2 FQGNSA. The CDR3 DNA reads TGTGCCAGCAGCTTACAGGTTACTGGGGGCTCCTACGAGCAGTACTTC. Translation gives CASSLQVTGGSYEQYF. Combining the CDR3 with reference TRBV7-2 and TRBJ2-7 gives the whole variable domain GAGVSQSPSNKVTEKGKDVELRCDPISGHTALYWYRQSLGQGLEFLIYFQGNSAPDKSGLPSDRFSAERTGGSVSTLTIQRTQQEDSAVYLCASSLQVTGGSYEQYFGPGTRLTVT.

The genes are TRBV4-1 and TRBJ1-3, with 7 positions matching TRBD1. Germline V gives CDR1 MGHRA, CDR2 YSYEKL. V dropped 3 bases and J dropped 4; count of bases not matched to a gene: 12. The CDR3 extends over 17 amino acids. CDR3 in DNA: TGCGCCAGCAGCCAGGTTGGGACAGCCTCAGGAGGAAACACCATATATTTT. It codes for CASSQVGTASGGNTIYF.

This clonotype was observed a handful of times. This chain links TRBV6-5 with TRBJ1-2, with TRBD1 as a possible D gene (6 bases). V was trimmed by 10 bases and J by 4 bases, leaving 13 bases between them. The CDR3 totals 12 residues. Germline lookup yields CDR1 MNHEY and CDR2 SVGAGI. The CDR3 loop is CATRDTIYGYTF. As DNA, the CDR3 is TGTGCCACCAGGGACACCATCTATGGCTACACCTTC.

The table lists this clonotype with a few counts. The V and J genes are TRBV28 and TRBJ2-4; 8 nucleotides match TRBD1. CDR3 length equals 16 residues. Trimming cost V 6 bases and J 0 bases; bases outside gene matches: 7. The germline gives CDR1 MDHEN, CDR2 SYDVKM. The CDR3 nucleotides are TGTGCCAGCAGGGCAGGGGGCACGATAGCCAAAAACATTCAGTACTTC. Translation: CASRAGGTIAKNIQYF.

The J gene is TRBJ1-1, the V gene TRBV10-3, with D perhaps matching TRBD1 (6 bases). The CDR3 length is 14 residues. Germline V gene lookup returns CDR1 ENHRY and CDR2 SYGVKD. The V gene lost 7 bases and the J gene lost 5 bases, with 17 bases spanning the gap. This CDR3 is CAIKANRESTEAFF. In nucleotides, the CDR3 is TGTGCCATCAAGGCTAACAGGGAAAGTACTGAAGCTTTCTTT.

The chain carries TRBV6-5 and TRBJ2-4; the match to TRBD2 covers 7 bases. Trimming removed 5 bases from V and 7 bases from J; junction bases left unmatched: 11. Germline assignment: CDR1 MNHEY and CDR2 SVGAGI. CDR3 length: 15 residues. The CDR3 spells CASSRLSGDQNIQYF. DNA of the CDR3: TGTGCCAGCAGTCGACTAAGCGGGGATCAGAACATTCAGTACTTC.

The rearrangement uses TRBV12-3 or TRBV12-4 and TRBJ2-1, with D possibly matching TRBD2 (6 bases). CDR3 length: 15 amino acids. V gave up 4 bases and J gave up 0 bases, with 10 bases separating them. CDR3 protein: CASSWDWSSYNEQFF. CDR3 DNA: TGTGCCAGCAGTTGGGACTGGAGCTCCTACAATGAGCAGTTCTTC.

The V gene is TRBV4-2, the J gene TRBJ2-1, with 11 bases that match TRBD2. The germline V gene encodes CDR1 LGHNA and CDR2 YNFKEQ. Trimming removed 0 bases from V and 1 base from J; junction bases left unmatched: 8. The CDR3 contains 19 residues. The CDR3 reads CASSQEGGSGGGSYNEQFF. DNA of the CDR3: TGTGCCAGCAGCCAAGAAGGTGGTAGCGGGGGGGGGTCCTACAATGAGCAGTTCTTC.

J is TRBJ2-7 and V is TRBV20-1, with 8 bases fitting TRBD2. V was clipped by 5 bases and J by 3 bases; unmatched bases: 12. The CDR3 loop spans 15 amino acids. Per germline, CDR1 DFQATT and CDR2 SNEGSKA (reference sequence). CDR3 coding DNA: TGCAGTGCTCCCCTAGGAGCGGGGGCTAGCTACGAGCAGTACTTC. Residues: CSAPLGAGASYEQYF.

As for this clonotype: Sequence at one end of the junction differs from germline and may be a read error. This chain uses TRBV4-2 with TRBJ1-6; D not resolved. Germline CDR1 and CDR2: LGHNA and YNFKEQ. The CDR3 has 14 residues. The CDR3 DNA is TGTGTCAGCAGCCTCGGATTTTTGGGTGCACCCCTCCACTTT. It encodes CVSSLGFLGAPLHF.

The chain has TRBV3-1 and TRBJ2-7; no clear D gene. CDR3 length: 15 amino acids. The germline gives CDR1 LGHDT, CDR2 YNNKEL (reference sequence). Trimming shortened V by 0 bases and J by 4 bases, and 13 bases separated the two germline ends. The CDR3 region has the DNA TGTGCCAGCAGCCAAGATAACCCGGGCTTTTACGAGCAGTACTTC. Protein: CASSQDNPGFYEQYF.

CDR3 loop: CASSQGQGVSKAFF. CDR3 nucleotide sequence: TGTGCCAGCAGCCAGGGACAGGGGGTTTCAAAAGCTTTCTTT. The V and J genes are TRBV3-1 and TRBJ1-1; 11 bases line up with TRBD1. The CDR3 runs to 14 residues. Unmatched junction bases numbered 6, after V lost 3 bases and J lost 9 bases. The germline V gene encodes CDR1 LGHDT and CDR2 YNNKEL (reference sequence).

A remark on this clonotype: A read error may be the cause here, since a much bigger clone is one base away. The chain uses TRBV6-2 or TRBV6-3 and TRBJ2-7; D may be TRBD2 (6 bases). CDR1 MNHEY and CDR2 SVGEGT come from the germline V gene. The CDR3 sequence is 13 residues long. The V end lost 6 bases, the J end lost 3 bases, and 12 bases lay between the germline ends. The CDR3, as DNA: TGTGCCAGCAGCCGCCGGGGGTACTACGAGCAGTACTTC. Amino acid sequence: CASSRRGYYEQYF.

This clonotype was seen at least ten times. The rearrangement joins TRBV7-9 to TRBJ2-7; no reliable D call. The V gene's germline CDR1 is SEHNR and CDR2 FQNEAQ (reference sequence). The CDR3 consists of 12 residues. Between the trimmed V and J ends, which lost 6 bases and 3 bases, there was a span of 9 bases. The CDR3 sequence: CASSRSGYEQYF. The CDR3 DNA reads as TGTGCCAGCAGTCGTTCGGGCTACGAGCAGTACTTC.

This chain connects TRBV2 to TRBJ1-5; D is possibly TRBD1 (6 bases). This CDR3 is built from 16 residues. Germline assignment: CDR1 SNHLY and CDR2 FYNNEI. V was trimmed by 3 bases and J by 3 bases, leaving 15 bases between them. The CDR3 loop reads CASSDRRRQDNQPQHF. The CDR3 DNA reads as TGTGCCAGCAGTGATAGAAGACGACAGGACAATCAGCCCCAGCATTTT.

The chain uses TRBV4-3 and TRBJ2-5; D is undetermined. TRBJ2-7 matches the DNA end more closely, so the J call is doubtful. The CDR3 is made up of 17 amino acids. CDR1 and CDR2 from the germline V gene are LGHNA and YSLEER. The CDR3 here is CASSQALGGSGAYEQYF. In nucleotides, the CDR3 is TGCGCCAGCAGCCAAGCTCTTGGCGGCTCGGGTGCGTACGAGCAGTACTTC.

This clonotype occurred a few times. The gene calls are TRBV25-1 and TRBJ2-7; 8 bases are shared with TRBD1. The CDR3 totals 15 residues. J was trimmed by 0 bases and V by 3 bases; bases with no gene match: 4. Germline V CDR1 and CDR2: MGHDK, SYGVNS. The CDR3 bases are TGTGCCAGCAGTGAGCCGGGACAGGTCTCCTACGAGCAGTACTTC. Translated: CASSEPGQVSYEQYF.

This clonotype was seen a single time. This sequence joins TRBV7-2 and TRBJ2-5; 8 nucleotides agree with TRBD2. Germline V CDR1 and CDR2: SGHTA, FQGNSA. The V and J ends lost 1 base and 9 bases, in that order; junction bases with no gene match: 4. The CDR3 has 13 amino acids. The CDR3 region is CASSLVPREAQYF. CDR3 in DNA: TGTGCCAGCAGCTTAGTACCGCGGGAGGCCCAGTACTTC.